This TCR beta chain was identified during a study of cytomegalovirus exposure and HLA in healthy donors. Study-wide context: Earlier, approximately 190 million T cells were analyzed, and 117 million unique TCR beta sequences were found among them. Study outcomes and limitations: Later work found that TCR association rates differed between HLA loci; DRB1 had the most and HLA-C the fewest. Specific recognition of CMV antigens was confirmed in vitro for a few chains (all CMV-associated). Analyzed later, most CMV-associated TCR beta chains appeared HLA-restricted.

Note on this clone: The antigen is undetermined.

Primers: 60 Vbeta forward and 13 Jbeta reverse. The method was immunoSEQ multiplex PCR; TCRdb's version includes in-frame clones alone and lacks a portion of them. The table includes 120,000 or so clones, around 80% detected once. Trimming shortened V by 2 bases and J by 4 bases, and 9 bases separated the two germline ends. The CDR3 has 12 amino acids. Germline V gene lookup returns CDR1 SQVTM and CDR2 ANQGSEA. The source material was PBMCs. The genes are TRBV29-1 and TRBJ2-7, with D tentatively TRBD2 (5 bases). The clonotype comes from a man between 25 and 39 years old in good health and CMV-seronegative. The CDR3 loop reads CSVELEGYEQYF. The CDR3 region has the DNA TGCAGCGTTGAACTTGAGGGTTACGAGCAGTACTTC.